This paragraph reports one TCR beta chain. Distinct nucleotide sequences in the sample also encode this CDR3. Measured with immunoSEQ multiplex PCR; TCRdb has only the in-frame clones, and not every one. The table has about 64,000 clones, more than 70% seen once; the top ten hold 10%. The sample comes from a study of blood T cell repertoires in COVID-19. Germline CDR1 reads SGHVS; CDR2 reads FQNEAQ. This CDR3 spans 15 amino acids. The V gene end was trimmed by 2 bases and the J gene end by 7 bases; junction bases not matched to a gene: 5. This clonotype was obtained from a woman in her forties who had recovered from COVID-19. The chain is built from TRBV7-8 and TRBJ2-1, with 10 bases that match TRBD2. What was sequenced was PBMCs or T cells enriched from blood (not recorded which). As DNA, the CDR3 is TGTGCCAGCAGCTTACAGCGGGGGGGAAGGAATGAGCAGTTCTTC. This codes for CASSLQRGGRNEQFF. The variable domain in full, completed from reference TRBV7-8 and TRBJ2-1, reads GAGVSQSPRYKVAKRGQDVALRCDPISGHVSLFWYQQALGQGPEFLTYFQNEAQLDKSGLPSDRFFAERPEGSVSTLKIQRTQQEDSAVYLCASSLQRGGRNEQFFGPGTRLTVL.